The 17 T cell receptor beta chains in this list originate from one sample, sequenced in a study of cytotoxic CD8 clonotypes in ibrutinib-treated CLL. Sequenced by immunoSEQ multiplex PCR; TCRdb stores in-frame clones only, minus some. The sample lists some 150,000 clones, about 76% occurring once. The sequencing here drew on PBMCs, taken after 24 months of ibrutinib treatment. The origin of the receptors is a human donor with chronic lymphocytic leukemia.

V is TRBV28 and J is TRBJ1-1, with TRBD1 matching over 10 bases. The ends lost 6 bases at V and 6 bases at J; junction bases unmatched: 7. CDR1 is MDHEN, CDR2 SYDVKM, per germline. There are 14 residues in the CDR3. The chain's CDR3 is CASSRGDRGAEAFF. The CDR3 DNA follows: TGTGCCAGCAGCCGAGGGGACAGGGGAGCTGAAGCTTTCTTT. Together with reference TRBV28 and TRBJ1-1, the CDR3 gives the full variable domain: DVKVTQSSRYLVKRTGEKVFLECVQDMDHENMFWYRQDPGLGLRLIYFSYDVKMKEKGDIPEGYSVSREKKERFSLILESASTNQTSMYLCASSRGDRGAEAFFGQGTRLTVV.

The CDR3 sequence: CASSSNPDGAGTQYF. CDR3 DNA sequence: TGTGCCAGCAGCTCCAATCCGGACGGGGCGGGGACCCAGTACTTC. J is TRBJ2-5 and V is TRBV7-3; D possibly uses TRBD1 or TRBD2 (5 bases each). CDR1 is SGHTA and CDR2 is FQGTGA in the germline V gene. V lost 4 bases and J 7 bases, leaving 19 bases between the germline ends. CDR3 length: 15 residues.

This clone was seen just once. The CDR3 loop is CASRGNTGELFF. DNA of the CDR3: TGTGCCAGCCGGGGGAACACCGGGGAGCTGTTTTTT. The rearrangement links TRBV11-3 to TRBJ2-2; possible D gene TRBD2, 5 bases. Per the germline V gene, CDR1 is SGHNT and CDR2 is YENEEA. Trimming pared 8 bases from V and 1 base from J, leaving 5 bases between. The CDR3 spans 12 residues.

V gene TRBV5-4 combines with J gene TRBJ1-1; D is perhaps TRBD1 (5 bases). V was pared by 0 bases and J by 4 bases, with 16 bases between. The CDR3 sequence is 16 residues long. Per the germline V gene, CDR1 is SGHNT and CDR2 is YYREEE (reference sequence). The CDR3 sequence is CASSLVAGLFGTEAFF. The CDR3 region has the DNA TGTGCCAGCAGCTTGGTGGCAGGGCTTTTTGGCACTGAAGCTTTCTTT.

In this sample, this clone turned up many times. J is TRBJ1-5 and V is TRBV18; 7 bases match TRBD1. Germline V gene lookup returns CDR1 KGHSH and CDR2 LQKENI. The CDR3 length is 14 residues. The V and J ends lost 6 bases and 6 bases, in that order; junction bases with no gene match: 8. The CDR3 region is CASSTSQGGQPQHF. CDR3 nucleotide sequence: TGTGCCAGCTCGACCAGCCAGGGGGGTCAGCCCCAGCATTTT.

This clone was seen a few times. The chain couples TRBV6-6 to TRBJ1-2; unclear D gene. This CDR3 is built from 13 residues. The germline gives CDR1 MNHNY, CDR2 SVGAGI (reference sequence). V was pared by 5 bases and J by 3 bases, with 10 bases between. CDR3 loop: CASSPGMDYGYTF. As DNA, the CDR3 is TGTGCCAGCAGTCCGGGGATGGACTATGGCTACACCTTC.

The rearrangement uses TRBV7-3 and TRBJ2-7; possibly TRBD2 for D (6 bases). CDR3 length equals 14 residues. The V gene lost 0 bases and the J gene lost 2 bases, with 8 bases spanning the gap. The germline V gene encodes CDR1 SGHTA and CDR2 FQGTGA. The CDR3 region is CASSLTGGTYEQYF. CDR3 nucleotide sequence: TGTGCCAGCAGCTTAACGGGGGGAACCTACGAGCAGTACTTC.

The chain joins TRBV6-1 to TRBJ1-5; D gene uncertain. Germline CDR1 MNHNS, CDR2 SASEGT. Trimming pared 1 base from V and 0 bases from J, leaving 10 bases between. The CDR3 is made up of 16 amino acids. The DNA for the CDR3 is TGTGCCAGCAGTGAAGTTGGCGCAGATAGCAATCAGCCCCAGCATTTT. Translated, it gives CASSEVGADSNQPQHF.

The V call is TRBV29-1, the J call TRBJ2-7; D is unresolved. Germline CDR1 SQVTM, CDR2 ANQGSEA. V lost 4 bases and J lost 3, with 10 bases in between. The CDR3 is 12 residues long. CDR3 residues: CSVGLEHYEQYF. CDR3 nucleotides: TGCAGCGTTGGACTGGAACACTACGAGCAGTACTTC.

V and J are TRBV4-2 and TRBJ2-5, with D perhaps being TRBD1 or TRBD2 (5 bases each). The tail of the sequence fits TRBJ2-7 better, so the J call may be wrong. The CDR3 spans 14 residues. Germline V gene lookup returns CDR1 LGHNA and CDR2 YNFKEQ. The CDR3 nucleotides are TGTGCCAGCAGCCAAGTGGGGGTCAACTACGAGCAGTACTTC. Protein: CASSQVGVNYEQYF.

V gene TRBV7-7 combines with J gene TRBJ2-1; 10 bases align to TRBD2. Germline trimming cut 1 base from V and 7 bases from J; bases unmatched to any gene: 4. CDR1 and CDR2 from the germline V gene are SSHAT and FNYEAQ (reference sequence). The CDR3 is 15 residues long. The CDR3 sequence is CASSLGPAGGNEQFF. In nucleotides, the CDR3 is TGTGCCAGCAGCTTAGGCCCAGCGGGGGGGAATGAGCAGTTCTTC.

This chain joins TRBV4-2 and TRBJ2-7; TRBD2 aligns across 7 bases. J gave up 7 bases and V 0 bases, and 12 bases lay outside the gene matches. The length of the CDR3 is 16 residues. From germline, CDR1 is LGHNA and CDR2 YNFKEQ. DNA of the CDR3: TGTGCCAGCAGCCAAGATCGGGCTAGCGGTACCCTGGAGCAGTACTTC. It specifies CASSQDRASGTLEQYF.

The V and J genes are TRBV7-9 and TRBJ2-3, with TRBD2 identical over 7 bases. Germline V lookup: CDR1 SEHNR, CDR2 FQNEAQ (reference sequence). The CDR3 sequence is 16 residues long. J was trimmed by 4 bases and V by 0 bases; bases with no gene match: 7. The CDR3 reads CASSLAIAGVADTQYF. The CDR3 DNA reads TGTGCCAGCAGCTTAGCTATTGCGGGAGTCGCAGATACGCAGTATTTT.

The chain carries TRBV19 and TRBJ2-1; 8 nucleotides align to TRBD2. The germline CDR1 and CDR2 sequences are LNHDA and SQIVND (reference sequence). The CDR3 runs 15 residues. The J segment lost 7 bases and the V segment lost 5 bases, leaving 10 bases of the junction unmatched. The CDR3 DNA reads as TGTGCCAGTAGTTCCCTAGCGGGCGACCGTAATGAGCAGTTCTTC. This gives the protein CASSSLAGDRNEQFF. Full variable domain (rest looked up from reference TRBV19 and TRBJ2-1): DGGITQSPKYLFRKEGQNVTLSCEQNLNHDAMYWYRQDPGQGLRLIYYSQIVNDFQKGDIAEGYSVSREKKESFPLTVTSAQKNPTAFYLCASSSLAGDRNEQFFGPGTRLTVL.

CDR3 in DNA: TGTGCCAGAAGCCACCGGGGGCGCACTAATGAAAAACTGTTTTTT. Its translation is CARSHRGRTNEKLFF. V and J are TRBV5-3 and TRBJ1-4, with a weak D call TRBD1 (6 bases). TRBV5-3 is labeled an ORF, and its function is uncertain. Trimming removed 4 bases at V and 2 bases at J, with 12 bases between. The CDR3 extends over 15 amino acids.

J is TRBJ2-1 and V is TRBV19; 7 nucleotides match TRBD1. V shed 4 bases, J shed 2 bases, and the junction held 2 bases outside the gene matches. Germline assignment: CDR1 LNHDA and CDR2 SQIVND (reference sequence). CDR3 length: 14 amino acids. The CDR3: CASSTGQAYNEQFF. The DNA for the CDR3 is TGTGCCAGTAGTACCGGACAGGCCTACAATGAGCAGTTCTTC.

The CDR3: CASSDWQGEYEQYF. The CDR3 DNA sequence: TGTGCCAGCAGTGATTGGCAGGGTGAATACGAGCAGTACTTC. The rearrangement joins TRBV6-1 to TRBJ2-7; a weak D match, TRBD1 (5 bases). Trimming pared 3 bases from V and 4 bases from J, leaving 13 bases between. Germline assignment: CDR1 MNHNS and CDR2 SASEGT. The CDR3 runs to 14 residues.